These 21 T cell receptor beta chains were all obtained from the same sample, sequenced in a study of blood T cell repertoires in COVID-19. Sequenced by immunoSEQ multiplex PCR; TCRdb stores in-frame clones only, minus some. The data contain about 300,000 clones, 85% of them singletons. The sequencing sample was made of PBMCs or T cells enriched from blood (not recorded which). All receptors come from a woman between 50 and 59 years old who had recovered from COVID-19.

The V call is TRBV19, the J call TRBJ1-5; weak D call: TRBD1 (5 bases). This CDR3 has 12 amino acids. Germline V gene sequence: CDR1 LNHDA, CDR2 SQIVND (reference sequence). Deletions cut 11 bases from V and 7 bases from J, with 15 bases between. The CDR3 is CAGGGGGQPQHF. The CDR3 DNA follows: TGTGCCGGAGGCGGGGGAGGGCAGCCCCAGCATTTT.

This rearrangement joins TRBV19 to TRBJ1-2; 7 bases line up with TRBD1. Germline CDR1 and CDR2: LNHDA and SQIVND (reference sequence). The CDR3 runs to 14 residues. The V segment lost 3 bases and the J segment 13 bases; nucleotides outside the gene matches: 14. The CDR3 reads CASSMRPNRGSRTF. The CDR3 DNA reads TGTGCCAGTAGTATGAGGCCTAACAGGGGATCCCGCACCTTC.

V gene TRBV18 combines with J gene TRBJ1-1, with D perhaps TRBD1 (6 bases). V was cut by 2 bases and J by 1 base, with 8 bases left in between. Germline CDR1 reads KGHSH; CDR2 reads LQKENI. There are 14 residues in the CDR3. CDR3 amino acids: CASSPLGANTEAFF. The CDR3 region has the DNA TGTGCCAGCTCACCATTGGGGGCGAACACTGAAGCTTTCTTT.

The chain uses TRBV6-5 and TRBJ2-7, with TRBD2 matching over 7 bases. Germline V gives CDR1 MNHEY, CDR2 SVGAGI. The CDR3 is 15 amino acids. V gave up 8 bases and J gave up 2 bases; unmatched junction bases: 12. CDR3 residues: CASRDYGSPPYEQYF. The CDR3, as DNA: TGTGCCAGCCGGGACTATGGGTCCCCACCCTACGAGCAGTACTTC.

The chain combines TRBV28 with TRBJ2-1; perhaps TRBD1 as D (8 bases). Trimming cost V 6 bases and J 9 bases, with 18 bases left between them. The CDR3 is 14 residues long. Looked up from germline, CDR1 is MDHEN and CDR2 is SYDVKM. The CDR3 loop reads CASRVGQVAGEQFF. As DNA, the CDR3 is TGTGCCAGCAGGGTGGGACAGGTAGCGGGTGAGCAGTTCTTC.

The chain employs TRBV5-1 and TRBJ1-4, with 7 bases aligning to TRBD1. The CDR3 consists of 15 residues. V was pared by 2 bases and J by 2 bases, with 3 bases of the junction left unmatched. Germline CDR1 and CDR2: SGHRS and YFSETQ. The CDR3 reads CASSLQGWTNEKLFF. DNA of the CDR3: TGCGCCAGCAGCTTACAGGGGTGGACTAATGAAAAACTGTTTTTT.

In nucleotides, the CDR3 is TGTGCCAGTAGTGGGGACAGGGACATTGTTGGCTACACCTTC. Translated, it gives CASSGDRDIVGYTF. The chain uses TRBV19 and TRBJ1-2; 9 nucleotides align to TRBD1. The germline V gene encodes CDR1 LNHDA and CDR2 SQIVND (reference sequence). The length of the CDR3 is 14 residues. V dropped 5 bases and J dropped 7; count of bases not matched to a gene: 8.

The chain couples TRBV6-4 to TRBJ1-6; D is perhaps TRBD1 (6 bases). CDR3 length: 13 amino acids. V dropped 3 bases and J dropped 11 bases, with 11 bases sitting between them. Germline loops: CDR1 MRHNA, CDR2 SNTAGT. For the CDR3, the DNA is TGTGCCAGCAGTGAAGAAACAGGGACACCCCTCCACTTT. Amino acids: CASSEETGTPLHF.

The chain couples TRBV7-6 to TRBJ1-1; perhaps TRBD1 as D (5 bases). The V end was cut by 1 base, the J end by 0 bases, with 12 bases between. The length of the CDR3 is 16 residues. Germline V gene data show CDR1 as SGHVS and CDR2 as FNYEAQ. CDR3 nucleotides: TGTGCCAGCAGCTTAGGGGGCCCAGTCATGAACACTGAAGCTTTCTTT. Its translation is CASSLGGPVMNTEAFF.

The chain combines TRBV6-5 with TRBJ2-1; perhaps TRBD1 as D (5 bases). The CDR3 runs to 14 residues. V was trimmed by 6 bases and J by 0 bases, leaving 9 bases between them. Germline CDR1 MNHEY, CDR2 SVGAGI. The CDR3 reads CASRFQGSYNEQFF. The CDR3 DNA follows: TGTGCCAGCAGGTTCCAGGGCTCCTACAATGAGCAGTTCTTC.

This rearrangement joins TRBV30 to TRBJ1-2, with 7 bases fitting TRBD1. With V trimmed by 1 base and J by 4 bases, 3 bases remained unmatched. This CDR3 comprises 13 residues. Germline CDR1 GTSNPN, CDR2 SVGIG (reference sequence). The CDR3 DNA follows: TGTGCCTGGAGTGCCGGGACAGCCTATGGCTACACCTTC. It translates to CAWSAGTAYGYTF.

Written as DNA, the CDR3 is TGTGCCAGCAGCCCCGCGACAGGTCAGGGGAATGAAAAACTGTTTTTT. It is translated as CASSPATGQGNEKLFF. The chain employs TRBV7-6 and TRBJ1-4, with D possibly matching TRBD1 (6 bases). The CDR3 runs 16 residues. V was pared by 5 bases and J by 5 bases, with 18 bases between. Per the germline V gene, CDR1 is SGHVS and CDR2 is FNYEAQ.

The chain is built from TRBV19 and TRBJ1-4, with 7 bases matching TRBD1. V shed 3 bases, J shed 6 bases, and the junction held 7 bases outside the gene matches. Per germline, CDR1 LNHDA and CDR2 SQIVND (reference sequence). The CDR3 has 15 amino acids. Written as DNA, the CDR3 is TGTGCCAGTAGTATCAACTCCAGGGGGGATGAAAAACTGTTTTTT. This translates into CASSINSRGDEKLFF.

The gene calls are TRBV7-9 and TRBJ2-3; 7 bases are a match to TRBD1. The germline gives CDR1 SEHNR, CDR2 FQNEAQ (reference sequence). With V trimmed by 6 bases and J by 0 bases, 6 bases remained unmatched. CDR3 length: 15 amino acids. The CDR3 loop reads CASRQMTGSTDTQYF. The CDR3 region has the DNA TGTGCCAGCAGACAGATGACAGGGAGCACAGATACGCAGTATTTT.

The V gene is TRBV6-5, the J gene TRBJ2-7, with D uncertain. The CDR3 sequence is 16 residues long. V gave up 0 bases and J gave up 2 bases, with 14 bases separating them. Germline-derived CDR1 and CDR2 are MNHEY and SVGAGI. The CDR3 spells CASSYSSVGRTYEQYF. CDR3 coding DNA: TGTGCCAGCAGTTACTCCTCAGTCGGCAGGACCTACGAGCAGTACTTC.

The chain has TRBV18 and TRBJ1-5, with a possible D match to TRBD1 (5 bases). The CDR3 extends over 13 amino acids. Trimming left V 6 bases short and J 2 bases short, with 8 bases between. Germline CDR1 and CDR2: KGHSH and LQKENI. The CDR3 DNA is TGTGCCAGCTCCGACAGCGGCAATCAGCCCCAGCATTTT. It codes for CASSDSGNQPQHF.

The rearrangement joins TRBV28 to TRBJ1-5, with TRBD1 matching 7 bases. CDR3 size: 17 residues. Per germline, CDR1 MDHEN and CDR2 SYDVKM. Losses at the gene ends were 5 bases for V and 3 bases for J; bases not matched to a gene: 13. The CDR3 loop reads CASSLQTGRDLNQPQHF. The CDR3 nucleotides read TGTGCCAGCAGTCTCCAGACAGGGCGAGATCTCAATCAGCCCCAGCATTTT.

The rearrangement links TRBV4-1 to TRBJ2-7; possible D gene TRBD2, 5 bases. V shed 4 bases and J shed 2 bases, with 15 bases lying between them. The length of the CDR3 is 15 residues. Germline V CDR1 and CDR2: MGHRA, YSYEKL. DNA for the CDR3: TGCGCCAGCAGCCCAAACGCCGGGAATGCCTACGAGCAGTACTTC. Translation gives CASSPNAGNAYEQYF.

This clone was detected only a few times. This chain joins TRBV10-3 and TRBJ1-6, with 7 positions matching TRBD1. Losses at the gene ends were 4 bases for V and 4 bases for J; bases not matched to a gene: 4. The CDR3 has 15 residues. The V gene's germline CDR1 is ENHRY and CDR2 SYGVKD. The CDR3 DNA reads as TGTGCCATCAGTGCGACAGGGACTTATAATTCACCCCTCCACTTT. Amino acids: CAISATGTYNSPLHF.

This chain uses TRBV6-5 with TRBJ1-3, with TRBD1 matching over 9 bases. CDR1 and CDR2 (germline): MNHEY, SVGAGI. The trim removed 6 bases at V and 2 bases at J, leaving 2 bases unmatched. The length of the CDR3 is 14 residues. Written as DNA, the CDR3 is TGTGCCAGCAGGACAGGGGGACCTGGAAACACCATATATTTT. Its translation: CASRTGGPGNTIYF.

V is TRBV5-4 and J is TRBJ1-6, with TRBD1 matching 10 bases. Germline-derived CDR1 and CDR2 are SGHNT and YYREEE (reference sequence). The CDR3 runs 14 residues. Trimming cost V 4 bases and J 10 bases; bases outside gene matches: 5. CDR3 coding DNA: TGTGCCAGCAGCATGACAGGGGGCGGATCACCCCTCCACTTT. Protein: CASSMTGGGSPLHF.